This T cell receptor beta chain was found in a study of human thymus T cells. Using immunoSEQ multiplex PCR, the repertoire was profiled, and TCRdb retains in-frame clones only, with some absent. The data contain about 50,000 clones, 95% of them seen just once; the ten biggest clones take up under 0.2%. Between the trimmed V and J ends, which lost 3 bases and 2 bases, there was a span of 11 bases. Per germline, CDR1 SGDLS and CDR2 YYNGEE. The CDR3 spans 14 residues. Overall study findings and caveats: Across thymic and blood repertoires, the usage of V and J genes appeared to be biased.

On this clone: Its antigen is currently unknown.

Donors consisted of healthy Finnish infants (having corrective surgery for congenital heart defects). This chain links TRBV9 with TRBJ2-5; D possibly uses TRBD1 or TRBD2 (5 bases each). The sequenced sample was blood. The sequence derives from a girl less than two years old with a congenital heart defect but otherwise immunologically healthy. The CDR3 nucleotides read TGTGCCAGCAGCGCCGGGACCATACAAGAGACCCAGTACTTC. This sequence encodes CASSAGTIQETQYF.